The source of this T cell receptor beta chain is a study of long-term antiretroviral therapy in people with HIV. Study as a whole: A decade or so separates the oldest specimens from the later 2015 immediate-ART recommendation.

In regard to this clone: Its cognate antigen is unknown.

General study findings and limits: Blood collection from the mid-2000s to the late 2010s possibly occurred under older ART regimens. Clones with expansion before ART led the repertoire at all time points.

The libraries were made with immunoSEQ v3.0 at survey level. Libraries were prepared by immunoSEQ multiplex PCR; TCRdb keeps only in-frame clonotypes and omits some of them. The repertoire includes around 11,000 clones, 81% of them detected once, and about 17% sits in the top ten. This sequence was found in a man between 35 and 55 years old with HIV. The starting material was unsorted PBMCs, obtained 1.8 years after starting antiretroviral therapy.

The CDR3 sequence is CASSPAGQVRQPQHF. The CDR3 DNA is TGTGCCAGCAGCCCAGCGGGCCAAGTACGGCAGCCCCAGCATTTT. The rearrangement joins TRBV11-2 to TRBJ1-5; D not resolved. The CDR3 contains 15 residues. V dropped 5 bases and J dropped 7 bases, with 18 bases sitting between them. The V gene's germline CDR1 is SGHAT and CDR2 FQNNGV.